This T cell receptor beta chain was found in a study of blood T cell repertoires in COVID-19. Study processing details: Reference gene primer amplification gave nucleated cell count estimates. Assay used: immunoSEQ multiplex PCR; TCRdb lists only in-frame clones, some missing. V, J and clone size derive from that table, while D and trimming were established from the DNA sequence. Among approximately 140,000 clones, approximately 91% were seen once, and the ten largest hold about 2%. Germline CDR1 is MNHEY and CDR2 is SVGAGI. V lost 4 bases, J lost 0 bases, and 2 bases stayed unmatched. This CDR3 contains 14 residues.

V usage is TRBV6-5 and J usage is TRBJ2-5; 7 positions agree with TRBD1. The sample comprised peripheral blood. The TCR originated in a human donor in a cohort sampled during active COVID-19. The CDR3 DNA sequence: TGTGCCAGCAGTTTGACAGGGAACCAAGAGACCCAGTACTTC. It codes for CASSLTGNQETQYF.